This is a list of T cell receptor beta chains from one sample in a study of blood T cell repertoires in COVID-19. Assay: immunoSEQ multiplex PCR; the TCRdb copy retains only in-frame clones and omits some. The sample has some 200,000 clones; 75% to 85% are singletons. Sequenced: peripheral blood. Source of these receptors: a woman aged 25 to 39 with COVID-19, enrolled during active disease. Both conserved end residues are part of each CDR3. A D gene is named only where the DNA matches it firmly. The size field is filled for only some rows; it gives once, few, many or a size class.

V: TRBV5-1
size: .
J: TRBJ2-7
D: TRBD1
DNA: TGCGCCAGCAGCCCGTCGGCGGCAGGGGGTTACGAGCAGTACTTC
CDR3: CASSPSAAGGYEQYF

V: TRBV4-1
size: .
J: TRBJ1-6
D: TRBD1
DNA: TGCGCCAGCAGTCAGGCCCCCGGGACAGGGGGCAAAAATTCACCCCTCCACTTT
CDR3: CASSQAPGTGGKNSPLHF

V: TRBV6-5
size: .
J: TRBJ2-5
D: .
DNA: TGTGCCAGCAGTTACTCGCTAGGAGAGCAGACCCAGTACTTC
CDR3: CASSYSLGEQTQYF

V: TRBV19
size: .
J: TRBJ1-5
D: .
DNA: TGTGCCAGTAATACTGTGGATCAGCCCCAGCATTTT
CDR3: CASNTVDQPQHF

V: TRBV19
size: .
J: TRBJ1-4
D: .
DNA: TGTGCCAGTAGTATTCCAGGGCAGTTGGGGGAAAAACTGTTTTTT
CDR3: CASSIPGQLGEKLFF

V: TRBV5-5
size: .
J: TRBJ2-1
D: .
DNA: TGTGCCAGCAGCCCGATACTGACCGGGTTCAATGAGCAGTTCTTC
CDR3: CASSPILTGFNEQFF

V: TRBV3-1/TRBV3-2
size: .
J: TRBJ2-2
D: .
DNA: TGTGCCAGCAGCCAAGTAGGGGGGAACACCGGGGAGCTGTTTTTT
CDR3: CASSQVGGNTGELFF

V: TRBV30
size: .
J: TRBJ2-1
D: TRBD1
DNA: TGTGCCGGTGACCGGGACAGAGCCTACAATGAGCAGTTCTTC
CDR3: CAGDRDRAYNEQFF

V: TRBV12-5
size: many
J: TRBJ1-1
D: TRBD1
DNA: TGTGCTAGTGGCCGAGATACAGGGGGGAACACTGAAGCTTTCTTT
CDR3: CASGRDTGGNTEAFF

V: TRBV5-4
size: .
J: TRBJ2-5
D: TRBD2
DNA: TGTGCCAGCAGCTTGGGCGGGAGTTCGGAAGAGACCCAGTACTTC
CDR3: CASSLGGSSEETQYF

V: TRBV5-6
size: once
J: TRBJ2-1
D: .
DNA: TGTGCCAGCAGCTTGGCCGGAGAATACTACAATGAGCAGTTCTTC
CDR3: CASSLAGEYYNEQFF

V: TRBV21-1
size: .
J: TRBJ2-7
D: .
DNA: TGTGCCAGCAGCAAAGCTCAGGGAGGGACAGGCTACGAGCAGTACTTC
CDR3: CASSKAQGGTGYEQYF

V: TRBV28
size: once
J: TRBJ1-2
D: .
DNA: TGTGCCAGCAGTTTAAGGGGCTATGGCTACACCTTC
CDR3: CASSLRGYGYTF

V: TRBV2
size: .
J: TRBJ1-5
D: TRBD1
DNA: TGTGCCAGCAGTGAACTTTCAGGGGGCGAGGCATATCAGCCCCAGCATTTT
CDR3: CASSELSGGEAYQPQHF

V: TRBV19
size: .
J: TRBJ2-6
D: TRBD1
DNA: TGTGCCAGTAGTCCAAGGCCGGGACAGTTTTCCTCTGGGGCCAACGTCCTGACTTTC
CDR3: CASSPRPGQFSSGANVLTF

V: TRBV6-2/TRBV6-3
size: once
J: TRBJ2-1
D: TRBD1
DNA: TGTGCCAGCAGTTACCCCAGGACAGGGGAAAAAGGCGGCTCCTATAATGAGCAGTTCTTC
CDR3: CASSYPRTGEKGGSYNEQFF

V: TRBV29-1
size: .
J: TRBJ2-7
D: TRBD1
DNA: TGCAGCGTTGAGGGTGACCAGGGGGCCTACGAGCAGTACTTC
CDR3: CSVEGDQGAYEQYF

V: TRBV30
size: .
J: TRBJ1-1
D: .
DNA: TGTGCCTGGAGTAAGGAGAAAGCTTTCTTT
CDR3: CAWSKEKAFF

V: TRBV20-1
size: .
J: TRBJ1-2
D: .
DNA: TGCAGTGCTAGAGAATTGGCTGGCTACACCTTC
CDR3: CSARELAGYTF

V: TRBV5-4
size: .
J: TRBJ1-2
D: .
DNA: TGTGCCAGCAGCTTCGGGACTGGGCTCTCTCTCGACTATGGCTACACCTTC
CDR3: CASSFGTGLSLDYGYTF

V: TRBV25-1
size: .
J: TRBJ2-2
D: .
DNA: TGTGCCAGCAGTGAACCCGTCGGGGAGCTGTTTTTT
CDR3: CASSEPVGELFF

V: TRBV6-1
size: .
J: TRBJ1-2
D: TRBD1
DNA: TGTGCCAGCAGTGAAATTCGGGCCGGGACAGGGGTTCTCGCTAACTATGGCTACACCTTC
CDR3: CASSEIRAGTGVLANYGYTF

V: TRBV3-1/TRBV3-2
size: .
J: TRBJ2-1
D: .
DNA: TGTGCCAGCAGCCTACGGAGGGGCTATGAGCAGTTCTTC
CDR3: CASSLRRGYEQFF

V: TRBV7-2
size: once
J: TRBJ1-3
D: TRBD1
DNA: TGTGCCAGCAGCTTCACAGGGGTGGGCTCTGGAAACACCATATATTTT
CDR3: CASSFTGVGSGNTIYF

V: TRBV2
size: once
J: TRBJ1-4
D: .
DNA: TGTGCCAGCAGTGAAGTGGGAGGAGGAGAAAAACTGTTTTTT
CDR3: CASSEVGGGEKLFF

V: TRBV6-1
size: .
J: TRBJ2-1
D: TRBD2
DNA: TGTGCCAGCAGTGCCCAACGGGGGGGCATGGACAATGAGCAGTTCTTC
CDR3: CASSAQRGGMDNEQFF

V: TRBV28
size: .
J: TRBJ1-2
D: .
DNA: TGTGCCAGCAGTTTAGGGGTCAGGGCTGCAAGCTACACCTTC
CDR3: CASSLGVRAASYTF

V: TRBV28
size: .
J: TRBJ1-1
D: TRBD1
DNA: TGTGCCAGCTCAAAGAGCAGGGGGCAGTTTCACTTCGAGGCTTTCTTT
CDR3: CASSKSRGQFHFEAFF

V: TRBV13
size: .
J: TRBJ2-7
D: TRBD1
DNA: TGTGCCAGCAGCTTTTGGACCGGGACAGGGATCGAGCAGTACTTC
CDR3: CASSFWTGTGIEQYF

V: TRBV7-2
size: .
J: TRBJ2-7
D: .
DNA: TGTGCCAGCAGCCCCCAGCGCTCCTACGAGCAGTACTTC
CDR3: CASSPQRSYEQYF

V: TRBV11-2
size: few
J: TRBJ2-7
D: .
DNA: TGTGCCAGCAGCTTATCGGGGAGGACCTACGAGCAGTACTTC
CDR3: CASSLSGRTYEQYF

V: TRBV13
size: .
J: TRBJ1-3
D: .
DNA: TGTGCCAGCAGCCCAGGGGCAGAAAGGACTGGAAACACCATATATTTT
CDR3: CASSPGAERTGNTIYF

V: TRBV5-1
size: .
J: TRBJ2-3
D: TRBD1
DNA: TGCGCCAGCAGCTTGGCAGGGGGTCTTCCAGATACGCAGTATTTT
CDR3: CASSLAGGLPDTQYF

V: TRBV19
size: .
J: TRBJ1-1
D: .
DNA: TGTGCCAGTAGTATAAGCGGAAATCGGAACACTGAAGCTTTCTTT
CDR3: CASSISGNRNTEAFF

V: TRBV18
size: once
J: TRBJ1-6
D: TRBD1
DNA: TGTGCCAGCTCACCCTTCCAGGGGGTGGTATCGGAATCACCCCTCCACTTT
CDR3: CASSPFQGVVSESPLHF

V: TRBV14
size: .
J: TRBJ1-1
D: .
DNA: TGTGCCAGCAGCCAAGATCTAATCAAGAACACTGAAGCTTTCTTT
CDR3: CASSQDLIKNTEAFF

V: TRBV27
size: .
J: TRBJ2-2
D: .
DNA: TGTGCCAGCAAGCAGGGTCTGGCCGGGGAGCTGTTTTTT
CDR3: CASKQGLAGELFF

V: TRBV9
size: once
J: TRBJ2-3
D: .
DNA: TGTGCCAGCAGCGTAGGTGACAGAGCAGATACGCAGTATTTT
CDR3: CASSVGDRADTQYF

V: TRBV7-2
size: few
J: TRBJ1-1
D: .
DNA: TGTGCCAGCAGCTTGCAGGAGAACACTGAAGCTTTCTTT
CDR3: CASSLQENTEAFF

V: TRBV28
size: .
J: TRBJ1-1
D: .
DNA: TGTGCCAGCAGTTCAGGGGAGATGAGTAGGGAAGCTTTCTTT
CDR3: CASSSGEMSREAFF

V: TRBV30
size: .
J: TRBJ2-7
D: .
DNA: TGTGCCTGGAGCGGTCAATCTTACGAGCAGTACTTC
CDR3: CAWSGQSYEQYF

V: TRBV12-3/TRBV12-4
size: .
J: TRBJ1-2
D: .
DNA: TGTGCCAGCAGTTTAGCCCATTTTGGCTACACCTTC
CDR3: CASSLAHFGYTF

V: TRBV6-6
size: .
J: TRBJ1-5
D: TRBD1
DNA: TGTGCCAGCAGGCTACAGGGGGCGGTTCAGCCCCAGCATTTT
CDR3: CASRLQGAVQPQHF

V: TRBV3-1/TRBV3-2
size: .
J: TRBJ1-6
D: .
DNA: TGTGCCAGCAGCCGTCATGGAGAGACCTATAATTCACCCCTCCACTTT
CDR3: CASSRHGETYNSPLHF

V: TRBV9
size: .
J: TRBJ1-1
D: .
DNA: TGTGCCAGCAGCGTATCGGGGGTGAACACTGAAGCTTTCTTT
CDR3: CASSVSGVNTEAFF

V: TRBV5-1
size: .
J: TRBJ2-2
D: TRBD2
DNA: TGCGCCAGCAGCTCGGGACTAGCGGAGAACACCGGGGAGCTGTTTTTT
CDR3: CASSSGLAENTGELFF

V: TRBV18
size: .
J: TRBJ2-5
D: TRBD1
DNA: TGTGCCAGCTCACCAACAGGGGTTGAGACCCAGTACTTC
CDR3: CASSPTGVETQYF

V: TRBV10-3
size: .
J: TRBJ2-2
D: .
DNA: TGTGCCAGTGCGCCCAGATCTACAGGGAACACCGGGGAGCTGTTTTTT
CDR3: CASAPRSTGNTGELFF

V: TRBV4-3
size: .
J: TRBJ2-7
D: TRBD2
DNA: TGCGCCAGCAGCCTGGGACTAGCGGGAGGGGCCTACGAGCAGTACTTC
CDR3: CASSLGLAGGAYEQYF

V: TRBV5-6
size: .
J: TRBJ2-6
D: TRBD1
DNA: TGTGCCAGCACGACAGGGGCCTCTGGGGCCAACGTCCTGACTTTC
CDR3: CASTTGASGANVLTF

V: TRBV5-1
size: few
J: TRBJ2-7
D: TRBD1
DNA: TGCGCCAGCAGCCCCGGGACAGGGGAAGGCGAGCAGTACTTC
CDR3: CASSPGTGEGEQYF

V: TRBV5-1
size: .
J: TRBJ2-1
D: TRBD2
DNA: TGCGCCAGCAGCTTGGCAGCTAGCGGGGGATACAATGAGCAGTTCTTC
CDR3: CASSLAASGGYNEQFF

V: TRBV5-1
size: once
J: TRBJ2-1
D: TRBD2
DNA: TGCGCCAGCAGCTTGGGTGGGGTAGCGGGATCCAATGAGCAGTTCTTC
CDR3: CASSLGGVAGSNEQFF

V: TRBV14
size: .
J: TRBJ2-2
D: TRBD1
DNA: TGTGCCAGCAGCCAACACAGGGGGCCGGACACCGGGGAGCTGTTTTTT
CDR3: CASSQHRGPDTGELFF

V: TRBV4-3
size: .
J: TRBJ2-7
D: .
DNA: TGCGCCAGCAGCCAAGATTGGGGAGGGGGGAACCGCGAGCAGTACTTC
CDR3: CASSQDWGGGNREQYF